What follows are 31 T cell receptor beta chains derived from one specimen sequenced in a study of Ad26.COV2.S vaccination and SARS-CoV-2 variants. Here immunoSEQ multiplex PCR was the method, and the copy in TCRdb shows in-frame clones only, minus some. The table shows about 180,000 clones, with roughly nine tenths occurring only once. Source: peripheral blood, taken after recovery from COVID-19. The receptors come from a human donor who had recovered from COVID-19.

V is TRBV28 and J is TRBJ1-1, with a weak D call TRBD1 (5 bases). CDR1 and CDR2 from the germline V gene are MDHEN and SYDVKM. The ends were cut back, 3 bases at V and 3 bases at J, with 14 bases in the middle. This CDR3 comprises 15 residues. The chain's CDR3 is CASSFLSGADTEAFF. CDR3 DNA sequence: TGTGCCAGCAGTTTCTTATCTGGGGCCGACACTGAAGCTTTCTTT.

J is TRBJ2-7 and V is TRBV15; D is perhaps TRBD1 (6 bases). The ends were cut back, 5 bases at V and 7 bases at J, with 15 bases in the middle. Germline lookup yields CDR1 LNHNV and CDR2 YYDKDF (reference sequence). The CDR3 is 13 residues long. The CDR3 nucleotides read TGTGCCACCAGCGCAGGACAGTTTGGAGAGCAGTACTTC. It translates to CATSAGQFGEQYF.

This sequence joins TRBV30 and TRBJ1-1; possible D gene TRBD1, 6 bases. The CDR3 loop spans 14 amino acids. Germline V gene lookup returns CDR1 GTSNPN and CDR2 SVGIG (reference sequence). The V gene lost 5 bases and the J gene lost 3 bases, with 16 bases spanning the gap. CDR3 sequence: CAWGGAALDTEAFF. The CDR3 DNA reads TGTGCCTGGGGGGGGGCAGCTTTGGACACTGAAGCTTTCTTT.

J is TRBJ2-1 and V is TRBV27, with TRBD2 matching 13 bases. Germline CDR1 MNHEY, CDR2 SMNVEV (reference sequence). CDR3 length equals 16 residues. V was clipped by 6 bases and J by 4 bases; unmatched bases: 6. The CDR3 DNA reads TGTGCCAGCAGACCATCACTAGCGGGAGGGTACAATGAGCAGTTCTTC. It translates to CASRPSLAGGYNEQFF.

This clone came up a few times. The CDR3 reads CASSEEGLAGAYNEQFF. The DNA for the CDR3 is TGTGCCAGCAGTGAAGAGGGACTAGCGGGAGCCTACAATGAGCAGTTCTTC. V is TRBV2 and J is TRBJ2-1; 14 bases match TRBD2. Germline V gene data show CDR1 as SNHLY and CDR2 as FYNNEI. The CDR3 loop spans 17 amino acids. Trimming at V came to 1 base and at J to 2 bases, leaving 1 base not matched to a gene.

The V and J genes are TRBV5-6 and TRBJ1-2; the D is unclear. The length of the CDR3 is 15 residues. CDR1 and CDR2 (germline): SGHDT, YYEEEE. Trimming shortened V by 2 bases and J by 10 bases, and 21 bases separated the two germline ends. CDR3 amino acids: CASSFGPDLDYSYTF. In nucleotides, the CDR3 is TGTGCCAGCAGCTTTGGACCCGACTTGGACTATTCCTACACCTTC.

The count of this clone is one. This chain uses TRBV9 with TRBJ2-1; D may match TRBD1 or TRBD2 (5 bases each). V lost 0 bases, J lost 10 bases, and 17 bases lay in between. This CDR3 is built from 15 residues. The germline V gene encodes CDR1 SGDLS and CDR2 YYNGEE. In nucleotides, the CDR3 is TGTGCCAGCAGCGTAGAGGGGACGCGAATTGAGGAGCAGTTCTTC. Translation: CASSVEGTRIEEQFF.

This clone occurred once. This chain links TRBV5-1 with TRBJ2-2; no reliable D call. The CDR3 is 11 amino acids. CDR1 is SGHRS, CDR2 YFSETQ, per germline. Between the trimmed V and J ends, which lost 5 bases and 8 bases, there was a span of 7 bases. CDR3 residues: CASRSRGELFF. The CDR3 DNA is TGCGCCAGCAGATCCCGAGGGGAGCTGTTTTTT.

The chain links TRBV6-5 to TRBJ2-5, with TRBD2 identical over 10 bases. The CDR3 covers 15 residues. The J segment lost 1 base and the V segment lost 9 bases, leaving 8 bases of the junction unmatched. CDR1 MNHEY and CDR2 SVGAGI come from the germline V gene. Here the CDR3 reads CASRAGLAAQETQYF. Written as DNA, the CDR3 is TGTGCCAGTCGAGCCGGACTAGCGGCCCAAGAGACCCAGTACTTC.

The chain has TRBV7-9 and TRBJ1-2; 9 bases fit TRBD1. The CDR3 sequence is 15 residues long. The germline V gene encodes CDR1 SEHNR and CDR2 FQNEAQ (reference sequence). With 5 bases clipped from V and 1 base from J, the junction kept 5 bases outside the gene matches. Here the CDR3 reads CASSHGTGNNYGYTF. CDR3 sequence (DNA): TGTGCCAGCAGCCACGGGACAGGGAATAACTATGGCTACACCTTC.

The chain carries TRBV2 and TRBJ2-7; 9 bases match TRBD1. The length of the CDR3 is 16 residues. Germline loops: CDR1 SNHLY, CDR2 FYNNEI. J lost 1 base, V lost 4 bases, and 8 bases had no gene match. The CDR3 protein is CASSVGPGTGSYEQYF. In DNA form, the CDR3 reads TGTGCCAGCAGTGTGGGTCCCGGGACAGGGTCCTACGAGCAGTACTTC.

This chain connects TRBV2 to TRBJ2-6; 9 nucleotides match TRBD1. CDR1 and CDR2 from the germline V gene are SNHLY and FYNNEI. The CDR3 length is 16 residues. The ends lost 10 bases at V and 2 bases at J; junction bases unmatched: 9. CDR3 DNA: TGTGCCAACGCCGGGACAGGGACCCCTGGGGCCAACGTCCTGACTTTC. This gives the protein CANAGTGTPGANVLTF. Combining the CDR3 with reference TRBV2 and TRBJ2-6 gives the whole variable domain EPEVTQTPSHQVTQMGQEVILRCVPISNHLYFYWYRQILGQKVEFLVSFYNNEISEKSEIFDDQFSVERPDGSNFTLKIRSTKLEDSAMYFCANAGTGTPGANVLTFGAGSRLTVL.

This clone has just a few counts. The CDR3 loop reads CASSEVGPNQPQHF. DNA for the CDR3: TGTGCCAGCAGTGAAGTAGGCCCCAATCAGCCCCAGCATTTT. The rearrangement uses TRBV2 and TRBJ1-5, with unresolved D. The CDR3 consists of 14 residues. Trimming shortened V by 1 base and J by 3 bases, and 7 bases separated the two germline ends. Germline CDR1 is SNHLY and CDR2 is FYNNEI.

CDR3 in DNA: TGTGCCTCTATGGGACTAGCGGGCTACGAGCAGTACTTC. Translating gives CASMGLAGYEQYF. The chain has TRBV30 and TRBJ2-7; 12 nucleotides align to TRBD2. This CDR3 has 13 amino acids. In germline, CDR1 is GTSNPN, CDR2 SVGIG (reference sequence). V trimming: 7 bases; J trimming: 3 bases; junction bases outside the gene matches: 4. The complete variable domain, with remaining parts taken from reference TRBV30 and TRBJ2-7, reads SQTIHQWPATLVQPVGSPLSLECTVEGTSNPNLYWYRQAAGRGLQLLFYSVGIGQISSEVPQNLSASRPQDRQFILSSKKLLLSDSGFYLCASMGLAGYEQYFGPGTRLTVT.

V usage is TRBV9 and J usage is TRBJ1-6; D gene ambiguous. Trimming took 0 bases from V and 8 from J, leaving 12 bases between them. There are 15 residues in the CDR3. Per germline, CDR1 SGDLS and CDR2 YYNGEE. The CDR3 loop reads CASSVGPRGDSPLHF. CDR3 nucleotide sequence: TGTGCCAGCAGCGTAGGTCCCCGCGGGGATTCACCCCTCCACTTT.

The chain recombines TRBV3-1 (or the pseudogene TRBV3-2) with TRBJ2-2; 16 bases fit TRBD2. The CDR3 extends over 18 amino acids. Germline-derived CDR1 and CDR2 are LGHDT and YNNKEL (reference sequence). V trimming: 4 bases; J trimming: 3 bases; junction bases outside the gene matches: 5. In DNA, the CDR3 is TGTGCCAGCAGCCTGGGACTAGCGGGGGGGCCGGACACCGGGGAGCTGTTTTTT. Its protein is CASSLGLAGGPDTGELFF.

Regarding this clone: At one of its ends the junction is not consistent with the germline gene, which may arise from a read error. The V call is TRBV7-7, the J call TRBJ2-7, with D perhaps TRBD1 (6 bases). The length of the CDR3 is 13 residues. Germline V CDR1 and CDR2: SSHAT, FNYEAQ (reference sequence). The CDR3 reads CASSLASGDEQYF. The CDR3 DNA follows: TGTGCTAGCAGCTTAGCTTCAGGGGACGAGCAGTACTTC.

The V call is TRBV5-4, the J call TRBJ2-5; TRBD1 matches 9 bases. The CDR3 sequence is 15 residues long. Germline CDR1 is SGHNT and CDR2 is YYREEE (reference sequence). V gave up 3 bases and J gave up 5 bases; unmatched junction bases: 8. The CDR3 DNA reads as TGTGCCAGCAGCTGGGGACAGGGTGCTTTCGAGACCCAGTACTTC. It encodes CASSWGQGAFETQYF.

The chain carries TRBV5-5 and TRBJ1-3, with D possibly matching TRBD1 (6 bases). Germline values: CDR1 SGHKS, CDR2 YYEKEE (reference sequence). This CDR3 contains 15 residues. Trimming removed 1 base at V and 2 bases at J, with 10 bases between. The CDR3 DNA sequence: TGTGCCAGCAGCTTGAGGGGGGCTCCTGGAAACACCATATATTTT. Its translation is CASSLRGAPGNTIYF.

The DNA of the CDR3 is TGTGCCAGCAGCTTTCGGACAGGGATGGGGGCCAAAAACATTCAGTACTTC. Translated: CASSFRTGMGAKNIQYF. The chain uses TRBV7-8 and TRBJ2-4; 8 bases align to TRBD1. With 3 bases clipped from V and 1 base from J, the junction kept 8 bases outside the gene matches. The germline V gene has CDR1 SGHVS and CDR2 FQNEAQ. The CDR3 is 17 amino acids.

This clone was seen only once. The chain combines TRBV30 with TRBJ2-5; D is undetermined. Germline V lookup: CDR1 GTSNPN, CDR2 SVGIG (reference sequence). Trimming took 3 bases from V and 7 from J, leaving 15 bases between them. The CDR3 contains 13 residues. CDR3 region: CAWRSQASGTQYF. The DNA of the CDR3 is TGTGCCTGGAGAAGTCAGGCGTCGGGGACCCAGTACTTC.

This clone has a single count. This sequence joins TRBV28 and TRBJ2-6; the match to TRBD1 covers 7 bases. J was trimmed by 4 bases and V by 6 bases; bases with no gene match: 6. Germline loops: CDR1 MDHEN, CDR2 SYDVKM. This CDR3 is built from 15 residues. CDR3 nucleotides: TGTGCCAGCAGGGAGACAGGGTACGGGGCCAACGTCCTGACTTTC. It is translated as CASRETGYGANVLTF.

The chain carries TRBV5-4 and TRBJ2-3; D gene ambiguous. The CDR3 is made up of 16 amino acids. Germline lookup yields CDR1 SGHNT and CDR2 YYREEE (reference sequence). Deletions cut 7 bases from V and 2 bases from J, with 20 bases between. The CDR3 here is CASGKSGGVATDTQYF. CDR3 sequence (DNA): TGTGCCAGCGGCAAGTCGGGTGGGGTTGCCACAGATACGCAGTATTTT.

The table lists this clone with a count of one. V usage is TRBV6-2 or TRBV6-3 and J usage is TRBJ2-3, with 13 bases aligning to TRBD2. Per the germline V gene, CDR1 is MNHEY and CDR2 is SVGEGT. This CDR3 spans 16 amino acids. V trimming: 5 bases; J trimming: 3 bases; junction bases outside the gene matches: 5. The CDR3 DNA reads TGTGCCAGCAGTAGACTAGCGGGAGGAAGAACAGATACGCAGTATTTT. It specifies CASSRLAGGRTDTQYF.

The chain has TRBV4-1 and TRBJ2-2, with unresolved D. Germline V CDR1 and CDR2: MGHRA, YSYEKL. CDR3 length: 13 residues. V was clipped by 5 bases and J by 4 bases, with 8 bases between them. As DNA, the CDR3 is TGCGCCAGCAGCAAAGGTAGCACCGGGGAGCTGTTTTTT. As protein: CASSKGSTGELFF.

This chain links TRBV24-1 with TRBJ2-1; TRBD2 matches at 9 bases. Germline values: CDR1 KGHDR, CDR2 SFDVKD. This CDR3 comprises 14 residues. With 6 bases clipped from V and 8 bases from J, the junction kept 7 bases outside the gene matches. CDR3 sequence reads: CATSKGLAIDEQFF. The CDR3 DNA follows: TGTGCCACCAGTAAAGGACTAGCGATAGATGAGCAGTTCTTC.

The chain carries TRBV7-9 and TRBJ2-7, with a tentative D call TRBD2 (6 bases). Between the trimmed V and J ends, which lost 5 bases and 7 bases, there was a span of 15 bases. Germline V CDR1 and CDR2: SEHNR, FQNEAQ (reference sequence). The length of the CDR3 is 13 residues. As DNA, the CDR3 is TGTGCCAGCAGCCACGACGGGAGAGGTGAGCAGTACTTC. This translates into CASSHDGRGEQYF. The full variable domain, in which reference TRBV7-9 and TRBJ2-7 provide the parts outside the CDR3, is DTGVSQNPRHKITKRGQNVTFRCDPISEHNRLYWYRQTLGQGPEFLTYFQNEAQLEKSRLLSDRFSAERPKGSFSTLEIQRTEQGDSAMYLCASSHDGRGEQYFGPGTRLTVT.

The chain recombines TRBV7-9 with TRBJ2-5, with 9 bases fitting TRBD1. The V gene's germline CDR1 is SEHNR and CDR2 FQNEAQ (reference sequence). This CDR3 has 15 residues. The J segment lost 4 bases and the V segment lost 5 bases, leaving 8 bases of the junction unmatched. The CDR3 nucleotides are TGTGCCAGCAGCGTGACAACAGGGGGCCGAGAGACCCAGTACTTC. Translation gives CASSVTTGGRETQYF. The whole variable domain, remainder taken from reference TRBV7-9 and TRBJ2-5, is DTGVSQNPRHKITKRGQNVTFRCDPISEHNRLYWYRQTLGQGPEFLTYFQNEAQLEKSRLLSDRFSAERPKGSFSTLEIQRTEQGDSAMYLCASSVTTGGRETQYFGPGTRLLVL.

The chain couples TRBV9 to TRBJ2-2; tentative D call: TRBD2 (5 bases). Germline V CDR1 and CDR2: SGDLS, YYNGEE. CDR3 length equals 14 residues. V was clipped by 4 bases and J by 4 bases, with 11 bases between them. The CDR3 region has the DNA TGTGCCAGCAGCCCCCGGACTCGCACCGGGGAGCTGTTTTTT. It specifies CASSPRTRTGELFF.

There are a few counts of this clone. The rearrangement uses TRBV25-1 and TRBJ1-1; D is ambiguous. The CDR3 covers 13 residues. Per the germline V gene, CDR1 is MGHDK and CDR2 is SYGVNS. V lost 8 bases and J 0 bases, leaving 10 bases between the germline ends. For the CDR3, the DNA is TGTGCCAGCGAGGGCCCGGTGAACACTGAAGCTTTCTTT. Protein sequence: CASEGPVNTEAFF.

This chain links TRBV2 with TRBJ1-1; 7 nucleotides agree with TRBD1. CDR3 length equals 14 residues. With V trimmed by 6 bases and J by 6 bases, 10 bases remained unmatched. From germline, CDR1 is SNHLY and CDR2 FYNNEI. The CDR3 here is CASSRGTELPEAFF. The CDR3 region has the DNA TGTGCCAGCAGCCGTGGGACAGAGCTTCCTGAAGCTTTCTTT. The full variable domain, its missing parts supplied by reference TRBV2 and TRBJ1-1, is EPEVTQTPSHQVTQMGQEVILRCVPISNHLYFYWYRQILGQKVEFLVSFYNNEISEKSEIFDDQFSVERPDGSNFTLKIRSTKLEDSAMYFCASSRGTELPEAFFGQGTRLTVV.